This TCR beta chain was profiled in a study of T-cell reconstitution after alpha-beta-depleted transplantation in children. Germline values: CDR1 SGHRS, CDR2 YFSETQ. The CDR3 spans 15 residues. V was shortened by 4 bases and J by 4 bases, with 12 bases between the two germline ends. It was with unique molecular identifiers that the TCRbeta library was prepared. Each CDR3 protein gets one entry after TCRdb re-called the PCR reads with MiXCR. This sample has about 610,000 distinct CDR3 sequences, with over 9.5% found just once. This clonotype was seen repeatedly, ten times or more. This rearrangement joins TRBV5-1 to TRBJ2-6; no clear D gene. The material sequenced was PBMCs from the stem cell graft donor, taken from the stem cell graft. This TCR was sampled from a human donor who donated a stem cell graft to a child with acute myeloid leukemia. CDR3 sequence reads: CASSQDRSGANVLTF. CDR3 sequence (DNA): TGCGCCAGCAGCCAGGATCGGAGCGGGGCCAACGTCCTGACTTTC. Full variable domain (rest looked up from reference TRBV5-1 and TRBJ2-6): KAGVTQTPRYLIKTRGQQVTLSCSPISGHRSVSWYQQTPGQGLQFLFEYFSETQRNKGNFPGRFSGRQFSNSRSEMNVSTLELGDSALYLCASSQDRSGANVLTFGAGSRLTVL.